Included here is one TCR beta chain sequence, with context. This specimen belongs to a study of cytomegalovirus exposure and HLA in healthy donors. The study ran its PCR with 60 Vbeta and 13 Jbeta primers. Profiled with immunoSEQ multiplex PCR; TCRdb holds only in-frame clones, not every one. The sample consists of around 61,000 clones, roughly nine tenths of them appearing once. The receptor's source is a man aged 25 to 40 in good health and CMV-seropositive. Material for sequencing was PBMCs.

CDR3: CASSLYSGSRYEQYF. The CDR3 nucleotides are TGTGCCAGCAGTTTATATAGCGGGAGTAGGTACGAGCAGTACTTC. J is TRBJ2-7 and V is TRBV28; TRBD2 matches 9 bases. The germline CDR1 and CDR2 sequences are MDHEN and SYDVKM. The ends lost 1 base at V and 4 bases at J; junction bases unmatched: 5. This CDR3 has 15 amino acids.